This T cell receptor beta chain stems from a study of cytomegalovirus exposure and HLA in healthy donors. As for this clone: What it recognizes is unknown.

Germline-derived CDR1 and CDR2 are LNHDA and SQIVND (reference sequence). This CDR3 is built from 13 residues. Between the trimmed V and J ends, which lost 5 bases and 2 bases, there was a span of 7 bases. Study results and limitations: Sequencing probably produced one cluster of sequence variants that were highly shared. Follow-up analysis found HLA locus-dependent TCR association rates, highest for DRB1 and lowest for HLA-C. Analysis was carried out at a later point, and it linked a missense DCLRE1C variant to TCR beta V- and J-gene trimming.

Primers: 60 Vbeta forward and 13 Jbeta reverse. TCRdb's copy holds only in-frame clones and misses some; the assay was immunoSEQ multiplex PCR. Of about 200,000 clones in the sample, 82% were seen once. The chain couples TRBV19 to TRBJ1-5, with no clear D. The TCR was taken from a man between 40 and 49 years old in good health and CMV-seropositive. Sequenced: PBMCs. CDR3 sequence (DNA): TGTGCCAGTAGTGACTCGCGCAATCAGCCCCAGCATTTT. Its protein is CASSDSRNQPQHF.